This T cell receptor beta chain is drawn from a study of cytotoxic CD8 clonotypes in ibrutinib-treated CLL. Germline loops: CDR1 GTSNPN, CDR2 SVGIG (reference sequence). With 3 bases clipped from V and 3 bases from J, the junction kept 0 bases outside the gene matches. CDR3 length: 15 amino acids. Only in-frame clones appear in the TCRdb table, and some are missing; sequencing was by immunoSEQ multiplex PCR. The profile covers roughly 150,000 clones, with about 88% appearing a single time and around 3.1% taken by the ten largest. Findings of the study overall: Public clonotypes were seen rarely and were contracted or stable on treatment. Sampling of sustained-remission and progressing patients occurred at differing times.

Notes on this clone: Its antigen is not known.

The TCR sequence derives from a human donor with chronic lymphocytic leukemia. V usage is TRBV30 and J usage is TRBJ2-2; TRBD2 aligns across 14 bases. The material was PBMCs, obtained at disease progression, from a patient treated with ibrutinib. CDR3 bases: TGTGCCTGGAGGGGACTAGCGGGAGACACCGGGGAGCTGTTTTTT. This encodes CAWRGLAGDTGELFF.